These T cell receptor beta chains were read from a single sample in a study of T-cell reconstitution after alpha-beta-depleted transplantation in children. TCRdb re-called the PCR reads through MiXCR, storing one row per CDR3 protein. The sample shows about 690,000 distinct CDR3 sequences, 16% of them seen only once. Sample: PBMCs from the stem cell graft donor, taken from the stem cell graft. All receptors come from a human donor who donated a stem cell graft to a child with acute myeloid leukemia. Each CDR3 is given with its conserved first and last residue. Each record gives: D gene, J gene, clone size, V gene, CDR3 protein, CDR3 DNA. The D gene is left open where the match is weak. Where a row states a size, it is once, few, many or the class of an expanded clone; other rows omit it.

-	TRBJ1-5	-	TRBV12-3/TRBV12-4	CASSLGGGAFQPQHF	TGTGCCAGCAGCCTCGGTGGGGGGGCGTTTCAGCCCCAGCATTTT
-	TRBJ2-1	many	TRBV13	CASSLQVRGQFF	TGTGCCAGCAGCTTACAGGTCCGAGGGCAGTTCTTC
-	TRBJ2-1	many	TRBV12-3/TRBV12-4	CASSERFEQFF	TGTGCCAGCAGTGAACGTTTCGAGCAGTTCTTC
-	TRBJ1-2	many	TRBV20-1	CSARDHRSTTGTYGYTF	TGCAGTGCTAGAGATCACAGGTCTACGACGGGGACATATGGCTACACCTTC
TRBD1	TRBJ1-2	many	TRBV10-3	CAMGTATNYGYTF	TGTGCCATGGGGACAGCTACTAACTATGGCTACACCTTC
-	TRBJ1-5	few	TRBV20-1	CSAPQRHSNQPQHF	TGCAGTGCTCCTCAGAGGCATAGCAATCAGCCCCAGCATTTT
-	TRBJ2-2	many	TRBV20-1	CSVPGNTGELFF	TGCAGTGTCCCGGGCAACACCGGGGAGCTGTTTTTT
-	TRBJ2-5	many	TRBV6-5	CASSYPGQPEGETQYF	TGTGCCAGCAGTTACCCCGGACAGCCCGAAGGGGAGACCCAGTACTTC
TRBD1	TRBJ1-5	-	TRBV7-2	CASSLGGQISNQPQHF	TGTGCCAGCAGCTTAGGGGGACAGATTAGCAATCAGCCCCAGCATTTT
TRBD1	TRBJ1-4	many	TRBV20-1	CSAFDPGTGVEKLFF	TGCAGTGCTTTCGACCCCGGGACAGGGGTTGAAAAACTGTTTTTT
TRBD2	TRBJ2-3	-	TRBV27	CASSPTGGQRDTQYF	TGTGCCAGCAGTCCTACGGGGGGGCAAAGAGATACGCAGTATTTT
TRBD1	TRBJ2-3	-	TRBV5-1	CASSLYRGLSTDTQYF	TGCGCCAGCAGCCTTTACAGGGGCCTTAGCACAGATACGCAGTATTTT
-	TRBJ1-1	few	TRBV12-3/TRBV12-4	CASSFSERSMNTEAFF	TGTGCCAGCAGTTTTAGTGAAAGATCGATGAACACTGAAGCTTTCTTT
-	TRBJ2-3	many	TRBV20-1	CSAKLGVGTQYF	TGCAGTGCGAAACTAGGGGTCGGTACGCAGTATTTT
TRBD1	TRBJ2-7	-	TRBV12-3/TRBV12-4	CASSPVRTGRFTYEQYF	TGTGCCAGCAGCCCCGTCCGGACAGGGAGGTTTACCTACGAGCAGTACTTC
-	TRBJ2-2	many	TRBV20-1	CSATTGRTGELFF	TGCAGTGCTACAACCGGACGGACCGGGGAGCTGTTTTTT
TRBD1	TRBJ2-1	-	TRBV7-9	CASKVGTGGQNEQFF	TGTGCCAGCAAGGTTGGGACAGGGGGCCAAAATGAGCAGTTCTTC
-	TRBJ2-7	few	TRBV5-1	CASSLGGWGKGTYEQYF	TGCGCCAGCAGCTTGGGGGGGTGGGGGAAAGGAACCTACGAGCAGTACTTC
TRBD2	TRBJ2-1	-	TRBV7-9	CASSRSGVSYNEQFF	TGTGCCAGCAGCCGTAGCGGGGTCTCCTACAATGAGCAGTTCTTC
TRBD2	TRBJ2-5	once	TRBV10-3	CASKGTSGETQYF	TGTGCCTCGAAAGGGACTAGCGGGGAGACCCAGTACTTC
TRBD1	TRBJ1-6	many	TRBV20-1	CSARSGQGSTLHF	TGCAGTGCTAGATCGGGACAGGGGTCGACCCTCCACTTT
TRBD1	TRBJ1-2	-	TRBV15	CATSREGTVNYGYTF	TGTGCCACCAGCAGAGAGGGGACAGTCAACTATGGCTACACCTTC
-	TRBJ1-1	-	TRBV7-2	CASSPDSPEAFF	TGTGCCAGCAGCCCGGACAGCCCTGAAGCTTTCTTT
TRBD2	TRBJ2-3	many	TRBV6-5	CASSYSRAGRTDTQYF	TGTGCCAGCAGTTACTCGAGAGCGGGGCGCACAGATACGCAGTATTTT
TRBD1	TRBJ2-1	many	TRBV29-1	CSGLPGQHNEQFF	TGCAGCGGTTTACCGGGACAGCACAATGAGCAGTTCTTC
TRBD1	TRBJ1-1	few	TRBV7-9	CASTSTGKNTEAFF	TGTGCCAGCACCTCGACAGGGAAGAACACTGAAGCTTTCTTT
TRBD2	TRBJ2-2	few	TRBV7-2	CASSYRLADTGELFF	TGTGCCAGCAGCTATCGACTAGCGGACACCGGGGAGCTGTTTTTT
-	TRBJ2-7	-	TRBV7-9	CASSLGGGGLYEQYF	TGTGCCAGCAGCTTAGGGGGTGGAGGCCTTTACGAGCAGTACTTC
-	TRBJ2-2	many	TRBV27	CASSRQITGELFF	TGTGCCAGCAGTCGACAGATCACCGGGGAGCTGTTTTTT
-	TRBJ1-2	many	TRBV20-1	CSASGARDYGYTF	TGCAGTGCGTCCGGGGCTCGGGACTATGGCTACACCTTC
-	TRBJ2-1	few	TRBV20-1	CSALGPGYNEQFF	TGCAGTGCCCTGGGGCCGGGGTACAATGAGCAGTTCTTC
-	TRBJ2-5	many	TRBV7-2	CASSRSTGETQYF	TGTGCCAGCAGCCGCTCGACAGGAGAGACCCAGTACTTC
-	TRBJ2-1	-	TRBV24-1	CATSDLSVSYNEQFF	TGTGCCACCAGTGATTTGTCAGTCTCCTACAATGAGCAGTTCTTC
-	TRBJ2-1	-	TRBV18	CASSLFRSYNEQFF	TGTGCCAGCTCACTTTTCCGCTCCTACAATGAGCAGTTCTTC
TRBD1	TRBJ1-6	many	TRBV20-1	CSPASGTGNSPLHF	TGCAGCCCTGCTTCCGGGACAGGGAATTCACCCCTCCACTTT
-	TRBJ2-7	few	TRBV20-1	CSAQVRNYEQYF	TGCAGTGCCCAAGTCCGGAACTACGAGCAGTACTTC
-	TRBJ1-1	-	TRBV6-2/TRBV6-3	CASGVSRVAEAFF	TGTGCCAGCGGAGTGTCACGGGTGGCTGAAGCTTTCTTT
-	TRBJ2-1	many	TRBV29-1	CSVERAGTNEQFF	TGCAGCGTTGAACGAGCGGGTACTAATGAGCAGTTCTTC
-	TRBJ1-1	-	TRBV4-3	CASSQDGVEDMNTEAFF	TGCGCCAGCAGCCAAGACGGTGTGGAGGATATGAACACTGAAGCTTTCTTT
-	TRBJ1-2	-	TRBV20-1	CSARDRREWGYTF	TGCAGTGCTAGAGATCGGAGGGAGTGGGGCTACACCTTC
-	TRBJ2-7	many	TRBV5-5	CASSLGRVMAYEQYF	TGTGCCAGCAGCTTGGGGAGGGTAATGGCCTACGAGCAGTACTTC
-	TRBJ1-1	many	TRBV29-1	CSVDEHKNTEAFF	TGCAGCGTTGATGAACACAAGAACACTGAAGCTTTCTTT
TRBD2	TRBJ2-1	-	TRBV5-6	CASSSPLAGAYNEQFF	TGTGCCAGCAGCTCCCCCCTAGCGGGGGCCTACAATGAGCAGTTCTTC
TRBD1	TRBJ1-1	many	TRBV20-1	CSARARGRLDTEAFF	TGCAGTGCTAGAGCAAGGGGGCGGTTGGACACTGAAGCTTTCTTT
-	TRBJ1-6	few	TRBV6-2/TRBV6-3	CASRTGDYNSPLHF	TGTGCCAGCAGGACAGGCGACTATAATTCACCCCTCCACTTT
TRBD2	TRBJ2-2	few	TRBV7-2	CASSFGTSGGADGELFF	TGTGCCAGCAGCTTCGGGACTAGCGGGGGGGCCGACGGGGAGCTGTTTTTT
-	TRBJ2-5	-	TRBV12-3/TRBV12-4	CASSSRGGPLGTQYF	TGTGCCAGCAGTTCGCGTGGAGGGCCTCTCGGGACCCAGTACTTC